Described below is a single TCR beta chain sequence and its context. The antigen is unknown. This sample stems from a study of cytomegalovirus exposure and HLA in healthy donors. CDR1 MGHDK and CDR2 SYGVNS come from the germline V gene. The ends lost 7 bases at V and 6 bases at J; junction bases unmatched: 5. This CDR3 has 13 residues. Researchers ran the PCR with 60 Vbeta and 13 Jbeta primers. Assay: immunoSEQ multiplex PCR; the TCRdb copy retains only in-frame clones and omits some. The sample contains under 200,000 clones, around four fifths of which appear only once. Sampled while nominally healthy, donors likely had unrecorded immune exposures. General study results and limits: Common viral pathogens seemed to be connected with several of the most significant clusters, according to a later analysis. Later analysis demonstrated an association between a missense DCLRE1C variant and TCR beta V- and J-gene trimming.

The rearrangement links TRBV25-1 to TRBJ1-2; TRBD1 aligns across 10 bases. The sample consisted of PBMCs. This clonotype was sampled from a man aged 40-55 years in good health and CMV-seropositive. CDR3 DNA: TGTGCCAGCAAACAAGGACAGGGGGATGGCTACACCTTC. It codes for CASKQGQGDGYTF.